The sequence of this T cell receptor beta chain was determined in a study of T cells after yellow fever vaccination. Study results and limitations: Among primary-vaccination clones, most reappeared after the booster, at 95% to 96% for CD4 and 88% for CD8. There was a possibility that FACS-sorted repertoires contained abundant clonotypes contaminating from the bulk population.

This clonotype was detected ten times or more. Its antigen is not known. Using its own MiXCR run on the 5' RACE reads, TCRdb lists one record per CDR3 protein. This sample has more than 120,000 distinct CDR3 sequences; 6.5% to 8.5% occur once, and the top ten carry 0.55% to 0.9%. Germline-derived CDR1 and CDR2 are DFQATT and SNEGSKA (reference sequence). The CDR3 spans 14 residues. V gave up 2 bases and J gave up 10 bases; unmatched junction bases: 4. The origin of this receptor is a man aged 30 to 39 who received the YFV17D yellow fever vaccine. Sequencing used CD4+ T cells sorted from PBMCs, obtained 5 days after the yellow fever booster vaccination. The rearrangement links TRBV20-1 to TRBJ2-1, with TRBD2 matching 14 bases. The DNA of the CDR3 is TGCAGTGCTAGACAGGGACTAGCGGGAGTGGAGCAGTTCTTC. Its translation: CSARQGLAGVEQFF.